Following are 28 T cell receptor beta chains from one sample sequenced in a study of identical twins. TCRdb itself ran the 5' RACE reads through MiXCR, one entry per CDR3 protein. This sample has approximately 1.8 million distinct CDR3 sequences, with under 35% found just once. The source material was cord blood. The receptors here all came from a newborn girl in good health.

In this sample, this clonotype turned up a few times. The chain is built from TRBV10-3 and TRBJ2-1, with D unresolved. This CDR3 has 13 amino acids. The V gene's germline CDR1 is ENHRY and CDR2 SYGVKD. Deletions cut 3 bases from V and 8 bases from J, with 11 bases between. CDR3 loop: CAISDKKVHEQFF. The CDR3 DNA reads as TGTGCCATCAGTGATAAGAAAGTCCATGAGCAGTTCTTC.

This chain uses TRBV28 with TRBJ2-4, with TRBD1 as a possible D gene (5 bases). The better agreement between TRBJ2-7 and the DNA end casts doubt on the J call. Germline CDR1 reads MDHEN; CDR2 reads SYDVKM. This CDR3 comprises 15 residues. The CDR3 coding sequence is TGTGCCAGCAGTTGGACAAAGCGCCCTCCATACGAGCAGTACTTC. It yields the protein CASSWTKRPPYEQYF.

This rearrangement joins TRBV6-5 to TRBJ2-3; a possible D gene is TRBD1 (6 bases). CDR3 length: 15 amino acids. In germline, CDR1 is MNHEY, CDR2 SVGAGI. Trimming stripped 2 bases from V and 0 bases from J, with 9 bases between. This chain's CDR3 is CASSYGGLSTDTQYF. In DNA form, the CDR3 reads TGTGCCAGCAGTTACGGGGGCTTGAGCACAGATACGCAGTATTTT.

As regards this clonotype: One end of the junction fails to match germline, which may point to a read error. The chain has TRBV7-9 and TRBJ1-4; a possible D gene is TRBD1 (5 bases). This CDR3 comprises 14 residues. Looked up from germline, CDR1 is SEHNR and CDR2 is FQNEAQ (reference sequence). CDR3 sequence: CVSSPSGGGEKLFF. CDR3 bases: TGTGTCAGCAGCCCATCGGGGGGTGGCGAAAAACTGTTTTTT.

This clonotype has only one observation. The genes are TRBV2 and TRBJ2-1; 9 positions match TRBD2. Germline assignment: CDR1 SNHLY and CDR2 FYNNEI. The CDR3 is 14 amino acids. V dropped 6 bases and J dropped 10; count of bases not matched to a gene: 10. The CDR3 sequence is CASRGAGGMEEQFF. The CDR3 nucleotides are TGTGCCAGCAGAGGAGCGGGAGGAATGGAAGAGCAGTTCTTC.

A few counts support this clonotype. The chain carries TRBV24-1 and TRBJ2-3; 8 bases line up with TRBD1. The CDR3 totals 15 residues. Trimming removed 5 bases from V and 2 bases from J; junction bases left unmatched: 5. The V gene's germline CDR1 is KGHDR and CDR2 SFDVKD. The CDR3 DNA is TGTGCCACCAGTGCCCCGACAGGGGTCACAGATACGCAGTATTTT. It is translated as CATSAPTGVTDTQYF.

As concerns this clonotype: A much larger clone lies one base from this, so it may be a read error. The chain has TRBV4-2 and TRBJ2-5; TRBD2 agrees at 7 bases. The CDR3 contains 15 residues. Looked up from germline, CDR1 is LGHNA and CDR2 is YNFKEQ. Trimming at V came to 1 base and at J to 11 bases, leaving 13 bases not matched to a gene. The CDR3 sequence is CASSQAGTTYNEQYF. CDR3 in DNA: TGTGCCAGCAGCCAAGCCGGGACTACCTACAATGAGCAGTACTTC.

The chain links TRBV7-9 to TRBJ1-1; TRBD1 aligns across 9 bases. Germline CDR1 reads SEHNR; CDR2 reads FQNEAQ (reference sequence). V lost 8 bases to trimming and J lost 0 bases; unmatched junction nucleotides: 10. The CDR3 sequence is 16 residues long. In DNA form, the CDR3 reads TGTGCCAGCGGGGGACAGGGAGGCCTTTTGAACACTGAAGCTTTCTTT. It specifies CASGGQGGLLNTEAFF.

V and J are TRBV6-5 and TRBJ2-1; D not resolved. Germline loops: CDR1 MNHEY, CDR2 SVGAGI. This CDR3 spans 13 amino acids. Trimming left V 6 bases short and J 6 bases short, with 12 bases between. The CDR3 DNA is TGTGCCAGCAGCCCCTCACTTAGCAATGAGCAGTTCTTC. As protein: CASSPSLSNEQFF.

This clonotype came up a few times. V usage is TRBV27 and J usage is TRBJ1-2; the match to TRBD1 covers 9 bases. The CDR3 extends over 15 amino acids. In germline, CDR1 is MNHEY, CDR2 SMNVEV (reference sequence). J was trimmed by 10 bases and V by 3 bases; bases with no gene match: 12. The CDR3 sequence is CASSLYGTGNRLYTF. The CDR3 DNA is TGTGCCAGCAGTTTGTACGGGACAGGGAATAGGCTCTACACCTTC.

There are a few counts of this clonotype. The CDR3 DNA follows: TGTGCCAGCAGCTGGGGAATAGGAAGGGATGAGCAGTACTTC. Protein sequence: CASSWGIGRDEQYF. This chain connects TRBV14 to TRBJ2-7; D is ambiguous. CDR1 and CDR2 from the germline V gene are SGHDN and FVKESK. The ends were cut back, 5 bases at V and 7 bases at J, with 18 bases in the middle. The CDR3 length is 14 residues. The full variable domain, with the rest looked up from reference TRBV14 and TRBJ2-7, is EAGVTQFPSHSVIEKGQTVTLRCDPISGHDNLYWYRRVMGKEIKFLLHFVKESKQDESGMPNNRFLAERTGGTYSTLKVQPAELEDSGVYFCASSWGIGRDEQYFGPGTRLTVT.

A note on this clonotype: A much bigger clone sits one base away, suggesting this may be a read error. V and J are TRBV5-1 and TRBJ2-7, with D perhaps TRBD1 or TRBD2 (5 bases each). Trimming cost V 7 bases and J 3 bases, with 14 bases left between them. The CDR3 is 13 amino acids. The germline CDR1 and CDR2 sequences are SGHRS and YFSETQ. The CDR3 spells CASGPGPNYEQYF. The CDR3 nucleotides read TGCGCCAGCGGCCCGGGACCAAACTACGAGCAGTACTTC.

This chain uses TRBV20-1 with TRBJ2-3; 7 bases fit TRBD2. This CDR3 is 16 amino acids long. Germline-derived CDR1 and CDR2 are DFQATT and SNEGSKA (reference sequence). Germline trimming cut 2 bases from V and 0 bases from J; bases unmatched to any gene: 8. The CDR3 reads CSARIGGGWSTDTQYF. In DNA, the CDR3 is TGCAGTGCTAGAATTGGCGGGGGTTGGAGCACAGATACGCAGTATTTT.

A word on this clonotype: This could be a read error, since a much larger clone is one nucleotide away. The J gene is TRBJ2-1, the V gene TRBV29-1; 7 positions agree with TRBD1. Germline V lookup: CDR1 SQVTM, CDR2 ANQGSEA. This CDR3 contains 12 residues. J was trimmed by 8 bases and V by 6 bases; bases with no gene match: 7. CDR3 DNA sequence: TGCAGCGTCGCTACAGGGGTCGATGAGCAGTTCTTC. Amino acid sequence: CSVATGVDEQFF.

This chain uses TRBV12-3 or TRBV12-4 with TRBJ2-3; 10 positions match TRBD2. The CDR3 has 17 residues. The trim removed 2 bases at V and 3 bases at J, leaving 8 bases unmatched. This CDR3 is CASSLRPLAGATDTQYF. The DNA of the CDR3 is TGTGCCAGCAGTTTAAGGCCCCTAGCGGGAGCAACAGATACGCAGTATTTT.

This sequence joins TRBV20-1 and TRBJ2-1; possibly TRBD1 for D (5 bases). V was cut by 5 bases and J by 10 bases, with 21 bases left in between. The CDR3 runs to 14 residues. The germline gives CDR1 DFQATT, CDR2 SNEGSKA (reference sequence). CDR3 coding DNA: TGCAGTGCTTGGCTCCAGGGTGCCAGTTCCGAGCAGTTCTTC. It codes for CSAWLQGASSEQFF.

V gene TRBV24-1 combines with J gene TRBJ2-7; unclear D gene. The CDR3 runs 13 residues. CDR1 is KGHDR and CDR2 is SFDVKD in the germline V gene. Between the trimmed V and J ends, which lost 1 base and 4 bases, there was a span of 7 bases. CDR3 coding DNA: TGTGCCACCAGTGATTTAGTAGGTTACGAGCAGTACTTC. It specifies CATSDLVGYEQYF.

This clonotype occurred a few times. The rearrangement uses TRBV29-1 and TRBJ2-7; TRBD1 matches at 10 bases. Germline V gene sequence: CDR1 SQVTM, CDR2 ANQGSEA. V lost 2 bases and J lost 0; bases outside the gene matches: 7. The CDR3 sequence is 16 residues long. The CDR3, as DNA: TGCAGCGTTGAACATGGTGGACAGGGGGTCTCCTACGAGCAGTACTTC. Encoded protein: CSVEHGGQGVSYEQYF.

Ten or more counts support this clonotype. The chain is built from TRBV6-6 and TRBJ1-2, with D tentatively TRBD1 (6 bases). This CDR3 region has 12 residues. The germline gives CDR1 MNHNY, CDR2 SVGAGI (reference sequence). V shed 5 bases and J shed 6 bases, with 10 bases lying between them. As DNA, the CDR3 is TGTGCCAGCAGTGTACAGGGTGATGGCTACACCTTC. Translated: CASSVQGDGYTF.

This clonotype was picked up a small number of times. The rearrangement joins TRBV29-1 to TRBJ2-7; D not certain. The CDR3 has 15 residues. Germline CDR1 and CDR2: SQVTM and ANQGSEA. V was clipped by 4 bases and J by 0 bases, with 16 bases between them. The CDR3 here is CSVVGFSGSSYEQYF. For the CDR3, the DNA is TGCAGCGTTGTAGGGTTCTCCGGAAGCTCCTACGAGCAGTACTTC.

V and J are TRBV20-1 and TRBJ2-7; TRBD2 matches 8 bases. Germline CDR1 DFQATT, CDR2 SNEGSKA (reference sequence). CDR3 length: 15 amino acids. Trimming cost V 3 bases and J 2 bases; bases outside gene matches: 9. As DNA, the CDR3 is TGCAGTGCTAGTCCACAGCGGGGGATCACCTACGAGCAGTACTTC. This translates into CSASPQRGITYEQYF.

This clonotype was observed a few times. V gene TRBV5-1 combines with J gene TRBJ2-1; 7 nucleotides align to TRBD1. The CDR3 has 13 amino acids. Unmatched junction bases numbered 3, after V lost 3 bases and J lost 6 bases. Germline V gives CDR1 SGHRS, CDR2 YFSETQ. CDR3 sequence (DNA): TGCGCCAGCAGCTGGCGACAGGGCAATGAGCAGTTCTTC. This gives the protein CASSWRQGNEQFF.

The CDR3 nucleotides are TGTGCCAGCAGCTTAGGGGCAGGGCTACTTGAAAAACTGTTTTTT. Translation: CASSLGAGLLEKLFF. The chain has TRBV7-2 and TRBJ1-4; possible D gene TRBD1, 5 bases. V lost 1 base and J 7 bases, leaving 13 bases between the germline ends. CDR1 is SGHTA, CDR2 FQGNSA, per germline. The CDR3 runs to 15 residues.

As regards this clonotype: An end of the junction does not agree with germline; a read error may underlie this. The CDR3 is CSPTSGHSYKQYF. CDR3 DNA: TGCAGCCCTACTAGCGGGCACTCCTACAAGCAGTACTTC. This chain connects TRBV20-1 to TRBJ2-7; 9 bases are a match to TRBD2. CDR1 and CDR2 (germline): DFQATT, SNEGSKA (reference sequence). The CDR3 sequence is 13 residues long.

The rearrangement joins TRBV20-1 to TRBJ1-2; 8 bases are shared with TRBD1. CDR3 length: 14 amino acids. J gave up 2 bases and V 3 bases, and 5 bases lay outside the gene matches. Germline V gene sequence: CDR1 DFQATT, CDR2 SNEGSKA (reference sequence). The CDR3 nucleotides read TGCAGTGCTAGTCCCCAGGGGGCGAACTATGGCTACACCTTC. Encoded protein: CSASPQGANYGYTF.

The CDR3 sequence is CASSLLDRVVETQYF. In nucleotides, the CDR3 is TGTGCCAGCAGCTTGTTGGACAGGGTGGTTGAGACCCAGTACTTC. This chain uses TRBV5-4 with TRBJ2-7; 8 positions agree with TRBD1. TRBJ2-5 explains the end of the DNA better; the J call may be wrong. The germline V gene encodes CDR1 SGHNT and CDR2 YYREEE (reference sequence). The CDR3 contains 15 residues.

The V and J genes are TRBV5-6 and TRBJ2-7, with 9 bases aligning to TRBD1. With 5 bases clipped from V and 0 bases from J, the junction kept 9 bases outside the gene matches. Germline values: CDR1 SGHDT, CDR2 YYEEEE. CDR3 length: 16 amino acids. CDR3 loop: CASRVGRDRVSYEQYF. As DNA, the CDR3 is TGTGCCAGCAGGGTTGGTAGGGACAGGGTCTCCTACGAGCAGTACTTC. Full variable domain (missing parts from reference TRBV5-6 and TRBJ2-7): DAGVTQSPTHLIKTRGQQVTLRCSPKSGHDTVSWYQQALGQGPQFIFQYYEEEERQRGNFPDRFSGHQFPNYSSELNVNALLLGDSALYLCASRVGRDRVSYEQYFGPGTRLTVT.

This clonotype was detected a few times. This chain connects TRBV9 to TRBJ2-7, with D hard to call. The DNA end is more similar to TRBJ2-5, so the J call may be wrong. The CDR3 has 13 residues. Per the germline V gene, CDR1 is SGDLS and CDR2 is YYNGEE. CDR3 nucleotides: TGTGCCAGCAGCGTAGGCAGGATCGAGACCCAGTACTTC. Translated, it gives CASSVGRIETQYF.